This T cell receptor beta chain was captured in a study of cytomegalovirus exposure and HLA in healthy donors (dated by TCRdb to about 2017). As for the study more broadly: According to a later analysis, the 120 or so validation repertoires were produced on the same platform as the roughly 720 repertoires of the first cohort. Along with the approximately 700-subject first cohort, a separate validation cohort of over a hundred different subjects was used. The study combined high-throughput TCR immunosequencing, statistical association of individual TCRs with disease status, and machine learning to predict cytomegalovirus infection status. The study aimed to test whether signatures of past pathogen exposure could be identified by cataloging public T cell receptors.

With regard to this clone: No antigen is known for it. No much larger clonotype is one base removed from it; base qualities were not supplied.

Relative to germline, V is 6 bases shorter and J is 3 bases shorter, with 5 bases between their ends. The CDR1 and CDR2 encoded by the germline V gene are MNHEY and SVGAGI. Counted from cysteine to phenylalanine, this CDR3 has 12 amino acids. Only the CDR3 region is kept as DNA, spanning 36 bases read in frame from base 1. Broad study findings and their caveats: In a later analysis, TCRs clustered in the first cohort were found to also tend to co-occur in the roughly 130 validation repertoires, with about 94% of cluster scores above 0. While some public TCRs were present in many individuals, most TCR sequences turned up only very rarely across donors. In vitro tests confirmed that a few of the cytomegalovirus-associated TCR beta chains recognize cytomegalovirus antigens. A later analysis had no HLA typing for the validation cohort, so co-occurrence there was scored across all 110 or so repertoires. The classifier was reported to diagnose cytomegalovirus status with high specificity and sensitivity in both the original and validation cohorts. The authors suggested that the approach could potentially be generalized to other disease states and immunological phenotypes. In the study, 150 to 200 TCR beta chains were listed as associated with cytomegalovirus.

Receptors were amplified or captured by the immunoSEQ multiplex PCR assay. The authors' pipeline ran thus. A statistical classification framework was built to diagnose cytomegalovirus status from the catalog of TCR beta chain sequences. Sourced from immuneACCESS, this table was stored by TCRdb with only in-frame sequences that have V and J called. A share of the clones is absent; for the studies checked, an unresolved V gene accounts for under half, and the remainder has no known explanation. V and J calls and clone size are those listed in that table; D and trimming were worked out from the DNA. The sample table holds 100,000 to 120,000 clones, of which roughly 86% were seen once. The ten largest account for about 4% of the sample. The donors belonged to the validation cohort of over a hundred subjects, which was separate from the roughly 700-subject first cohort.

This receptor chain uses TRBV6-5 and TRBJ2-2; the D gene assignment is ambiguous. This receptor was obtained from a woman aged 18-29 years in good health and CMV-seropositive. Specimen: PBMCs. The CDR3 loop reads CASRTYTGELFF. The nucleotide sequence is TGTGCCAGCAGGACATACACCGGGGAGCTGTTTTTT.